This TCR beta chain derives from a study of cytomegalovirus exposure and HLA in healthy donors. For this clone: Its cognate antigen is unknown. This sample also contains other DNA sequences that code for the same CDR3.

The ends lost 2 bases at V and 5 bases at J; junction bases unmatched: 4. The germline CDR1 and CDR2 sequences are SGHTA and FQGNSA. CDR3 length equals 14 residues. Primers for the PCR totalled 60 Vbeta and 13 Jbeta. The assay was immunoSEQ multiplex PCR, and TCRdb's table has in-frame clones only and misses some. This sample has about 95,000 clones, with about four fifths found just once. General study points: The investigators catalogued about 170 TCR beta chains as cytomegalovirus-associated. Data from an earlier analysis indicated that most TCR beta V segments were productive either about 87% or about 30% of the time. Immune exposure was documented only through CMV serostatus.

This TCR derives from a woman between 65 and 79 years old in good health and CMV-seropositive. Sample: PBMCs. The V gene is TRBV7-2, the J gene TRBJ2-5, with 8 bases identical to TRBD2. CDR3 nucleotide sequence: TGTGCCAGCAGCTTAAGACTAGCGTCGGAGACCCAGTACTTC. Translating it yields CASSLRLASETQYF. The variable domain in full, completed from reference TRBV7-2 and TRBJ2-5, reads GAGVSQSPSNKVTEKGKDVELRCDPISGHTALYWYRQSLGQGLEFLIYFQGNSAPDKSGLPSDRFSAERTGGSVSTLTIQRTQQEDSAVYLCASSLRLASETQYFGPGTRLLVL.